Listed below are T cell receptor beta chains from one sample, sequenced in a study of tumor-infiltrating lymphocytes in primary liver carcinoma. TCRdb reprocessed the multiplex PCR reads with MiXCR, giving one entry per CDR3 protein. Of 90,000 to 100,000 distinct CDR3 sequences listed, 55% to 70% are singletons. Specimen: liver tumor tissue from sampling region 5. These receptors were obtained from a woman aged 55-69 years with primary liver carcinoma and hepatitis B virus infection. Both conserved end residues are part of each CDR3. The D gene is left open where the match is weak. Some rows have no size entry. The others give once, few or many, or a class for an expanded clone.

CDR3 length: 15
D gene: -
clone size: many
J gene: TRBJ1-1
V gene: TRBV7-3
CDR3 DNA: TGTGCCAGCAGCTTAAATTCAGGTGTGAACACTGAAGCTTTCTTT
CDR3 protein: CASSLNSGVNTEAFF

CDR3 length: 16
D gene: TRBD1
clone size: few
J gene: TRBJ2-3
V gene: TRBV11-2
CDR3 DNA: TGTGCCAGCAGCTTAGTCGGACAGGCGATCACAGATACCAAGTATTTT
CDR3 protein: CASSLVGQAITDTKYF

CDR3 length: 17
D gene: TRBD1
clone size: many
J gene: TRBJ2-3
V gene: TRBV11-3
CDR3 DNA: TGTGCCAGCAGCCGGGCGGCCGGACAGGGGGCCTCAGATACGCAGTATTTT
CDR3 protein: CASSRAAGQGASDTQYF

CDR3 length: 12
D gene: -
clone size: -
J gene: TRBJ1-5
V gene: TRBV10-3
CDR3 DNA: TGTGCCACCCAGGACGGCAATCAGGCCCAGCATTTT
CDR3 protein: CATQDGNQAQHF

CDR3 length: 15
D gene: TRBD1
clone size: -
J gene: TRBJ1-4
V gene: TRBV7-9
CDR3 DNA: TGTGCCAGCAGCTCTGGGACAGCCCGGAATGAAAAACTGTTTTTT
CDR3 protein: CASSSGTARNEKLFF

CDR3 length: 13
D gene: -
clone size: -
J gene: TRBJ1-1
V gene: TRBV29-1
CDR3 DNA: TGCAACGTTGACCAGGGTCAGAGCACTGAAGCTTTCTTT
CDR3 protein: CNVDQGQSTEAFF

CDR3 length: 15
D gene: -
clone size: -
J gene: TRBJ2-2
V gene: TRBV7-8
CDR3 DNA: TGTGCCAGTGGTTTAGGGGGGGAATACGCCGGGGAGCTGTTTTTT
CDR3 protein: CASGLGGEYAGELFF

CDR3 length: 14
D gene: -
clone size: -
J gene: TRBJ2-5
V gene: TRBV28
CDR3 DNA: TGTGCCAGAAGTTTATGGCCGAAGGAAGAGACCCAGTACTTC
CDR3 protein: CARSLWPKEETQYF

CDR3 length: 14
D gene: -
clone size: -
J gene: TRBJ2-3
V gene: TRBV11-2
CDR3 DNA: TGTGCTAGCAGCCTATCAAGGAAGCCCGGAAGCCCGTATTTT
CDR3 protein: CASSLSRKPGSPYF

CDR3 length: 13
D gene: -
clone size: -
J gene: TRBJ2-3
V gene: TRBV6-6
CDR3 DNA: TGTGCCAGCAGTTCGGATCCCCCTAATACGCAGTATTTT
CDR3 protein: CASSSDPPNTQYF

CDR3 length: 12
D gene: -
clone size: -
J gene: TRBJ2-7
V gene: TRBV11-2
CDR3 DNA: TGTATCAGCGGTGGAGTCCTTTACGAGCAGTACTTC
CDR3 protein: CISGGVLYEQYF

CDR3 length: 16
D gene: -
clone size: -
J gene: TRBJ2-1
V gene: TRBV6-2/TRBV6-3
CDR3 DNA: TGTGTCAGCAGTTCCCGGGGTGGCGGGACTCTCGATGAGCAGTTCTTC
CDR3 protein: CVSSSRGGGTLDEQFF

CDR3 length: 17
D gene: -
clone size: -
J gene: TRBJ1-6
V gene: TRBV6-6
CDR3 DNA: TGTGTCAGCAGTTCCCTGGGGAGAGGGATTAATAATTCACCCCTCCACTTT
CDR3 protein: CVSSSLGRGINNSPLHF

CDR3 length: 17
D gene: -
clone size: -
J gene: TRBJ2-1
V gene: TRBV11-3
CDR3 DNA: TGTGCCAGCAGCTTAGGGTTTGGTGGGCTTCCCTACAATGGGCAGTTCTTC
CDR3 protein: CASSLGFGGLPYNGQFF

CDR3 length: 23
D gene: TRBD2
clone size: few
J gene: TRBJ2-2
V gene: TRBV5-1
CDR3 DNA: TGCGCCAGCAGCTTCTCTATCAGAACCAGGACTAGCGGGAAAACCTCGGGTACCGGGGAGCTGTTTTTT
CDR3 protein: CASSFSIRTRTSGKTSGTGELFF

CDR3 length: 17
D gene: -
clone size: few
J gene: TRBJ2-1
V gene: TRBV11-2
CDR3 DNA: TGTGCCAGCGGCTTTACCCCACTGAGGAGCTCCCACAATGAACAGTTCTTC
CDR3 protein: CASGFTPLRSSHNEQFF

CDR3 length: 12
D gene: -
clone size: few
J gene: TRBJ2-7
V gene: TRBV14
CDR3 DNA: TGTGCCAGCAGCTTAGCCTGGGACGAGCAGTACTTC
CDR3 protein: CASSLAWDEQYF

CDR3 length: 15
D gene: -
clone size: -
J gene: TRBJ2-7
V gene: TRBV18
CDR3 DNA: TGTGCCAGCTCACCAAGTTCCGGGACCCCCTACGAGCAGTACTTC
CDR3 protein: CASSPSSGTPYEQYF

CDR3 length: 16
D gene: TRBD2
clone size: -
J gene: TRBJ2-2
V gene: TRBV6-1
CDR3 DNA: TGTACTAGCAGCTCCGGGACTAGCGTTAACACCGGGGAACTGTTTTTT
CDR3 protein: CTSSSGTSVNTGELFF

CDR3 length: 15
D gene: -
clone size: once
J gene: TRBJ2-1
V gene: TRBV5-1
CDR3 DNA: TGCGCCAGCAGCCCACGGGACCCGCGCCACAATGAGCTGTTCTTC
CDR3 protein: CASSPRDPRHNELFF

CDR3 length: 18
D gene: -
clone size: -
J gene: TRBJ2-1
V gene: TRBV5-6
CDR3 DNA: TGTGCCAGCAGTCACACTCGGGGGGCGATGGGGAACAACAATGAGCAGTTCTTC
CDR3 protein: CASSHTRGAMGNNNEQFF

CDR3 length: 16
D gene: -
clone size: -
J gene: TRBJ2-2
V gene: TRBV10-2
CDR3 DNA: TGCGCCAGCAGTGAGTCGCTGCTGGCAGTTGGCGGGGAGCTGTTTTTT
CDR3 protein: CASSESLLAVGGELFF

CDR3 length: 19
D gene: -
clone size: many
J gene: TRBJ2-2
V gene: TRBV1
CDR3 DNA: TGCACCAGCAGCCAAGAATGCCCTTTGGGGGAGGGCCGAGACGGGGAGCTGTTTTTT
CDR3 protein: CTSSQECPLGEGRDGELFF

CDR3 length: 14
D gene: -
clone size: -
J gene: TRBJ2-1
V gene: TRBV6-2/TRBV6-3
CDR3 DNA: TGTGACAGCAGTTATCGAGGGGGGTACAATGAGCAGTTATTC
CDR3 protein: CDSSYRGGYNEQLF

CDR3 length: 18
D gene: TRBD2
clone size: -
J gene: TRBJ2-7
V gene: TRBV6-6
CDR3 DNA: TGTGCCAGCAGTTACTCCGGACTAGCGGGCTTAAGCTCCTACGAGCAGTACTTC
CDR3 protein: CASSYSGLAGLSSYEQYF

CDR3 length: 17
D gene: -
clone size: -
J gene: TRBJ1-5
V gene: TRBV28
CDR3 DNA: TGTGCCAGCAGTTTAGGAGGGCAGGTCTATAGCAATCAGCCCCAGCATTTT
CDR3 protein: CASSLGGQVYSNQPQHF

CDR3 length: 18
D gene: TRBD2
clone size: -
J gene: TRBJ2-3
V gene: TRBV11-2
CDR3 DNA: TGTGCTAGCAGCTCCCCCCTTATCGGGACTAGTCATCCAGATATGCAGTATTTT
CDR3 protein: CASSSPLIGTSHPDMQYF

CDR3 length: 15
D gene: TRBD2
clone size: few
J gene: TRBJ2-2
V gene: TRBV18
CDR3 DNA: TGTGCCAGCTCGAGTAGTAGCGGGCCGACCGGGGAGCTGTTTTTT
CDR3 protein: CASSSSSGPTGELFF

CDR3 length: 13
D gene: -
clone size: -
J gene: TRBJ2-5
V gene: TRBV11-2
CDR3 DNA: TGTGCCAGCAGTTATACAGGGCTGGAGGCCCAGTACTTC
CDR3 protein: CASSYTGLEAQYF

CDR3 length: 14
D gene: -
clone size: -
J gene: TRBJ1-1
V gene: TRBV28
CDR3 DNA: TGTGCCAGTTGGGCATGGGATGGAGGCACTGAAGGTTTCTTT
CDR3 protein: CASWAWDGGTEGFF

CDR3 length: 12
D gene: TRBD2
clone size: few
J gene: TRBJ2-1
V gene: TRBV10-3
CDR3 DNA: TGTGCCATCACTGGCGGGAGTAATGAGCAGTTCTTC
CDR3 protein: CAITGGSNEQFF

CDR3 length: 14
D gene: -
clone size: many
J gene: TRBJ2-6
V gene: TRBV12-3/TRBV12-4
CDR3 DNA: TGTGCCAGCAGTTATGAAACTGGGGCCAACGTCCTGACTTTC
CDR3 protein: CASSYETGANVLTF

CDR3 length: 15
D gene: TRBD2
clone size: few
J gene: TRBJ2-7
V gene: TRBV6-2/TRBV6-3
CDR3 DNA: TGTGCTAGCGGTACCCCGCGGCGGGGGATCTACGAGCAGTACTTC
CDR3 protein: CASGTPRRGIYEQYF

CDR3 length: 14
D gene: TRBD2
clone size: -
J gene: TRBJ2-7
V gene: TRBV10-3
CDR3 DNA: TGTGCCATCAGCGAAGCGGGAGAAACTAGCGAGCAGTACTTT
CDR3 protein: CAISEAGETSEQYF

CDR3 length: 14
D gene: TRBD2
clone size: once
J gene: TRBJ2-1
V gene: TRBV2
CDR3 DNA: TGTGCCAGCAGAGGGACTAGCGGTCACAATGAGCAGTTCTTC
CDR3 protein: CASRGTSGHNEQFF

CDR3 length: 13
D gene: -
clone size: -
J gene: TRBJ2-7
V gene: TRBV11-1
CDR3 DNA: TGTGGCAGCAGCTTAGACCGCGTATACGAGCAGTACTTC
CDR3 protein: CGSSLDRVYEQYF

CDR3 length: 16
D gene: -
clone size: -
J gene: TRBJ2-7
V gene: TRBV11-3
CDR3 DNA: TGTGCCCGCAACTTAGATGGGACGAGGATCTCCTACGAGCAGTACTTC
CDR3 protein: CARNLDGTRISYEQYF

CDR3 length: 20
D gene: TRBD2
clone size: -
J gene: TRBJ2-5
V gene: TRBV29-1
CDR3 DNA: TGCAGCGCCACCGGACCCCTTCTTATGGGAAGCGCGGGAGTTTGGGAGACCCAGTACTTC
CDR3 protein: CSATGPLLMGSAGVWETQYF

CDR3 length: 16
D gene: -
clone size: many
J gene: TRBJ1-6
V gene: TRBV5-5
CDR3 DNA: TGTGCCAGCAGCTTGTATGTTCACGGGATTAATTCACCCCTCCACTTT
CDR3 protein: CASSLYVHGINSPLHF

CDR3 length: 19
D gene: TRBD2
clone size: -
J gene: TRBJ2-1
V gene: TRBV4-2
CDR3 DNA: TGTGCCATCAGCCAAGCCAACGGGACTAGCGGGAGGGCCAACTATGAGCAGTTCTTC
CDR3 protein: CAISQANGTSGRANYEQFF

CDR3 length: 17
D gene: TRBD1
clone size: -
J gene: TRBJ2-7
V gene: TRBV6-5
CDR3 DNA: TGTGCCAGCAGTTATTCCGCCCCTGGACAGGGCTCCTATGAGCAGTACTTC
CDR3 protein: CASSYSAPGQGSYEQYF

CDR3 length: 13
D gene: -
clone size: few
J gene: TRBJ2-1
V gene: TRBV18
CDR3 DNA: TGTGCCAGCTCAAGCGACAGGAACAATGAGCAGTTCTTC
CDR3 protein: CASSSDRNNEQFF

CDR3 length: 15
D gene: -
clone size: many
J gene: TRBJ2-1
V gene: TRBV28
CDR3 DNA: TGTGCCAGCAGCCACAGGGCGTACTCCTACAATGAGCAGTTCTTC
CDR3 protein: CASSHRAYSYNEQFF

CDR3 length: 14
D gene: TRBD1
clone size: -
J gene: TRBJ1-2
V gene: TRBV11-2
CDR3 DNA: TGTACCAGCGGCTTCACACAGGGGGGGGATGGCTACACCTTC
CDR3 protein: CTSGFTQGGDGYTF

CDR3 length: 16
D gene: TRBD2
clone size: many
J gene: TRBJ2-7
V gene: TRBV30
CDR3 DNA: TGTGCCTGGAGGGGGGGCGCTAGCGGGAGTTTGTACGAGCAGTACTTC
CDR3 protein: CAWRGGASGSLYEQYF

CDR3 length: 13
D gene: TRBD2
clone size: -
J gene: TRBJ2-2
V gene: TRBV29-1
CDR3 DNA: TGCAGCGTTGAAGGGACTAGCCGGACCGAGCTGTTTTTT
CDR3 protein: CSVEGTSRTELFF

CDR3 length: 15
D gene: TRBD2
clone size: -
J gene: TRBJ2-2
V gene: TRBV14
CDR3 DNA: TGTGCCAGCAACCACGGACTAGCGGGCACCGGGGAGCTGTCTTTT
CDR3 protein: CASNHGLAGTGELSF

CDR3 length: 14
D gene: -
clone size: -
J gene: TRBJ2-3
V gene: TRBV10-3
CDR3 DNA: TGTGCCATCAGTGGTCAGGCTGGCACAGGTACGCAGTATTTT
CDR3 protein: CAISGQAGTGTQYF

CDR3 length: 16
D gene: -
clone size: once
J gene: TRBJ2-5
V gene: TRBV11-2
CDR3 DNA: TGTGCCAGCAGCCACTCCCATGGTAGCGAGAGAGAGACCCAGTACTTC
CDR3 protein: CASSHSHGSERETQYF

CDR3 length: 15
D gene: -
clone size: few
J gene: TRBJ2-7
V gene: TRBV2
CDR3 DNA: TGTGCCAGCAGGGAAGACCTTAGCGGTTCCTACGAGCAGTACTTC
CDR3 protein: CASREDLSGSYEQYF

CDR3 length: 16
D gene: -
clone size: few
J gene: TRBJ2-1
V gene: TRBV5-1
CDR3 DNA: TGCCCCAACAGCTTGGTTAGCGGTTCCTCCTACAATGAGCAGTTCTTC
CDR3 protein: CPNSLVSGSSYNEQFF

CDR3 length: 15
D gene: -
clone size: -
J gene: TRBJ2-4
V gene: TRBV4-2
CDR3 DNA: TGTGCCAGCAGCCAAGATGCCTGTGCCAAAAACATTCATTACTTC
CDR3 protein: CASSQDACAKNIHYF

CDR3 length: 16
D gene: -
clone size: once
J gene: TRBJ2-3
V gene: TRBV12-3/TRBV12-4
CDR3 DNA: TGTGCCAGCAATCTTAGGCAGGCGGGTCACACAGATACGCAGTATTTT
CDR3 protein: CASNLRQAGHTDTQYF